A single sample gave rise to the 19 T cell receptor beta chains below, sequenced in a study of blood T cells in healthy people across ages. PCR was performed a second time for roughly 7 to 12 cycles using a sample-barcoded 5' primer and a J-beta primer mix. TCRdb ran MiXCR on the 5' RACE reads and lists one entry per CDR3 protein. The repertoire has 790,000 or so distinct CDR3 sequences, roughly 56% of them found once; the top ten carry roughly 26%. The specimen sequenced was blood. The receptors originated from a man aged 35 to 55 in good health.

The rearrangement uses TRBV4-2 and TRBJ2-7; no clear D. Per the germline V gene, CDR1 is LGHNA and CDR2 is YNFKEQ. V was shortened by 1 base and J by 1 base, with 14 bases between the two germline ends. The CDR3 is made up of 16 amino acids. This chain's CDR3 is CASSQGMGTDSYEQYF. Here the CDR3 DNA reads TGTGCCAGCAGCCAAGGTATGGGCACAGATTCCTACGAGCAGTACTTC.

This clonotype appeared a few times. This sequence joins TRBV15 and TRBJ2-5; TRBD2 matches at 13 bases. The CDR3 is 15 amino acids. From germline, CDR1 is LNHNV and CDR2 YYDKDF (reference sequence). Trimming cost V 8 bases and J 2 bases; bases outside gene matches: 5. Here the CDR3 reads CATGLAGVSQETQYF. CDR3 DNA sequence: TGTGCCACCGGACTAGCGGGAGTTAGTCAAGAGACCCAGTACTTC. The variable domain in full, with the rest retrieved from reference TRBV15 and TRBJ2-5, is DAMVIQNPRYQVTQFGKPVTLSCSQTLNHNVMYWYQQKSSQAPKLLFHYYDKDFNNEADTPDNFQSRRPNTSFCFLDIRSPGLGDTAMYLCATGLAGVSQETQYFGPGTRLLVL.

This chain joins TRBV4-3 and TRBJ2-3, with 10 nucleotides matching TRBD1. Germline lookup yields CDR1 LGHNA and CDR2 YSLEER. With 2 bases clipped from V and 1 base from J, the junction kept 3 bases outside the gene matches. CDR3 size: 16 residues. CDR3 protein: CASSQRTGGGTDTQYF. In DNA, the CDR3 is TGCGCCAGCAGCCAACGGACAGGGGGAGGCACAGATACGCAGTATTTT.

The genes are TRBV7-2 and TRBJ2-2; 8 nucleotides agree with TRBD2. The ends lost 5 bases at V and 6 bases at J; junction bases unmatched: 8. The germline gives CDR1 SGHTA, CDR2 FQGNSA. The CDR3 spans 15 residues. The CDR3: CASSGRTSWAGELFF. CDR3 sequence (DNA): TGTGCCAGCAGCGGTCGGACTAGCTGGGCCGGGGAGCTGTTTTTT.

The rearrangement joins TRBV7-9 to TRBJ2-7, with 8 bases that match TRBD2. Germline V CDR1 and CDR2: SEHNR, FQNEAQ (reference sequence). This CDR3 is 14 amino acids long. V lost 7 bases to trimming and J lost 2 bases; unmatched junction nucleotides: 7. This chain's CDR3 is CASTAGGTTYEQYF. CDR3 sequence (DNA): TGTGCCAGCACCGCGGGAGGTACGACCTACGAGCAGTACTTC.

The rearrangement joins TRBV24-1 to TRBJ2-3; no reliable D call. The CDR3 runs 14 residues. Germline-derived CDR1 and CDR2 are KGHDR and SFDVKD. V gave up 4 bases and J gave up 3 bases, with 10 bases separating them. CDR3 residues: CATSDFAGTDTQYF. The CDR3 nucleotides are TGTGCCACCAGTGACTTTGCAGGAACAGATACGCAGTATTTT.

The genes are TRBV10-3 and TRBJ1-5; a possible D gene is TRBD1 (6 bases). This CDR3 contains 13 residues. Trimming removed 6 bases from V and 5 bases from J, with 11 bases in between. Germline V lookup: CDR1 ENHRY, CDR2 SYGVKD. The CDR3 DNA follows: TGTGCCATCAGCGCGACAGGAGATCAGCCCCAGCATTTT. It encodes CAISATGDQPQHF.

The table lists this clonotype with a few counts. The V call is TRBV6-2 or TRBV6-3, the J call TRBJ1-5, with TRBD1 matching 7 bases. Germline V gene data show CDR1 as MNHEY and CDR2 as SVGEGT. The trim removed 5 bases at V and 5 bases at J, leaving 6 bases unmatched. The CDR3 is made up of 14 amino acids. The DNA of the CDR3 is TGTGCCAGCAGTAAGGGGGCGACGTATCAGCCCCAGCATTTT. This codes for CASSKGATYQPQHF.

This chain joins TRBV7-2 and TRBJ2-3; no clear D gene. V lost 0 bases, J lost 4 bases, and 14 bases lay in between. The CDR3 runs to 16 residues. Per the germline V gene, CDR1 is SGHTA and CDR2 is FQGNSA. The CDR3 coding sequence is TGTGCCAGCAGCTTAGCAGCGAGGAGCGATGCAGATACGCAGTATTTT. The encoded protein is CASSLAARSDADTQYF. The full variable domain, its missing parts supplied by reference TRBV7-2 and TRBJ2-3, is GAGVSQSPSNKVTEKGKDVELRCDPISGHTALYWYRQSLGQGLEFLIYFQGNSAPDKSGLPSDRFSAERTGGSVSTLTIQRTQQEDSAVYLCASSLAARSDADTQYFGPGTRLTVL.

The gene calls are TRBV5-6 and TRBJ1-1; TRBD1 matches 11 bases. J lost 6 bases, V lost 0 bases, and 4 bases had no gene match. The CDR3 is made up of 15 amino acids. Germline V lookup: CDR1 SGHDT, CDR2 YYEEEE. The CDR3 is CASSLVPGQGAEAFF. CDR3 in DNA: TGTGCCAGCAGCTTGGTACCGGGACAGGGGGCTGAAGCTTTCTTT.

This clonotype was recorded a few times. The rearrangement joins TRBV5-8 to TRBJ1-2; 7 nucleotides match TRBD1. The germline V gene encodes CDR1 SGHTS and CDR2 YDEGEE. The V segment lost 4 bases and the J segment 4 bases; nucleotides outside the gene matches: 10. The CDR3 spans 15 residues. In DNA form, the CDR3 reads TGTGCCAGCAGCATGGACCGGGACAGCTTCTATGGCTACACCTTC. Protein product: CASSMDRDSFYGYTF.

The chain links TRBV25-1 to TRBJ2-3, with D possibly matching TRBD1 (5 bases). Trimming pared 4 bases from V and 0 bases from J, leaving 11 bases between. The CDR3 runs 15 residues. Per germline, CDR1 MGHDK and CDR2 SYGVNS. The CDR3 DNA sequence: TGTGCCAGCAGTGCCCGGACAATTAGCACAGATACGCAGTATTTT. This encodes CASSARTISTDTQYF.

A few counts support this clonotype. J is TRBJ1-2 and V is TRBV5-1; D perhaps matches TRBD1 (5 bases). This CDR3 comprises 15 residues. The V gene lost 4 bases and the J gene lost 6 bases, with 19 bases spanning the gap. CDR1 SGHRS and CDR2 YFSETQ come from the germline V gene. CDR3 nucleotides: TGCGCCAGCAGCCCGGGGGGAAAGCCCCTAGATGGCTACACCTTC. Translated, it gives CASSPGGKPLDGYTF.

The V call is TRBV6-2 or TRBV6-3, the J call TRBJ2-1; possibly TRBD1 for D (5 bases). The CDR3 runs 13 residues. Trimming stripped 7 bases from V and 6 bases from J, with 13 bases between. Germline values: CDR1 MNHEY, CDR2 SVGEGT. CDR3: CASKYDSTNEQFF. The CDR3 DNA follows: TGTGCCAGCAAGTACGACAGTACCAATGAGCAGTTCTTC.

The CDR3 here is CSAAGLAVQETQYF. CDR3 coding DNA: TGCAGTGCTGCGGGACTAGCGGTCCAAGAGACCCAGTACTTC. The chain uses TRBV20-1 and TRBJ2-5; 11 bases map to TRBD2. Looked up from germline, CDR1 is DFQATT and CDR2 is SNEGSKA (reference sequence). The CDR3 is made up of 14 amino acids. The V gene end was trimmed by 5 bases and the J gene end by 1 base; junction bases not matched to a gene: 3.

The CDR3 DNA reads TGTGCCAGCAGTTTACGAACCGGGTCAATCTCCTACAATGAGCAGTTCTTC. The encoded protein is CASSLRTGSISYNEQFF. The V call is TRBV28, the J call TRBJ2-1; D not certain. Germline CDR1 reads MDHEN; CDR2 reads SYDVKM. The CDR3 sequence is 17 residues long. The germline V and J ends were trimmed by 2 bases and 0 bases, with 14 bases remaining between them.

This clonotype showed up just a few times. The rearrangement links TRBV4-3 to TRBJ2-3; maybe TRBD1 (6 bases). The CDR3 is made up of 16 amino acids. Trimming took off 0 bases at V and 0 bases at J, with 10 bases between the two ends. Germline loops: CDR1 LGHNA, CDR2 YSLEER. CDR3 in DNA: TGCGCCAGCAGCCAAGAATGGACAGCTAGCACAGATACGCAGTATTTT. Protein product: CASSQEWTASTDTQYF.

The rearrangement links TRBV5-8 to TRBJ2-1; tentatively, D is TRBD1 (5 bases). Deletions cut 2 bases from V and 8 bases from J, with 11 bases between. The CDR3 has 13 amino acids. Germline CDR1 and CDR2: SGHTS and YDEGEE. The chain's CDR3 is CASSFGQGDEQFF. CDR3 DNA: TGTGCCAGCAGCTTTGGCCAGGGTGATGAGCAGTTCTTC.

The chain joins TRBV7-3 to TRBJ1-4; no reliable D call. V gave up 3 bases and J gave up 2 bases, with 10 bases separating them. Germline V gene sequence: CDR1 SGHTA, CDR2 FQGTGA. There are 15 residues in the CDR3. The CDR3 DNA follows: TGTGCCAGCAGCTTGTTCCCGACTACTAATGAAAAACTGTTTTTT. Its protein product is CASSLFPTTNEKLFF.